This TCR beta chain was recorded in a study of graft-versus-host responses after intestinal transplantation. As for the study in general: Recipients were given multivisceral, liver-intestinal, or isolated intestinal transplants. Anti-thymocyte globulin was used for induction in all recipients, who then took tacrolimus and steroids for 2 to 4 years.

Assay used: immunoSEQ multiplex PCR; TCRdb lists only in-frame clones, some missing. The sample consists of some 140,000 clones, more than 80% of them appearing once. Details on this clone: Its specificity is unknown.

The CDR3 totals 13 residues. With 3 bases removed from V and 6 bases from J, the gap between germline ends came to 8 bases. This receptor was identified in a human donor who received an intestinal transplant. The sample consisted of unstimulated CD4+ T cells sorted from spleen or lymph node cells, taken before intestinal transplant. The rearrangement uses TRBV23-1 and TRBJ2-2; no definite D call. TRBV23-1 carries the ORF label, with uncertain function. This chain's CDR3 is CASSQKDPGELFF. DNA of the CDR3: TGCGCCAGCAGTCAGAAGGATCCCGGGGAGCTGTTTTTT.